A single sample is the source of the 18 T cell receptor beta chains below, sequenced in a study of blood T cell repertoires in COVID-19. Clones were read by immunoSEQ multiplex PCR, and TCRdb kept only the in-frame ones, dropping some. Here the sample spans 120,000 or so clones, about 82% being singletons. The sequenced sample consisted of peripheral blood. The receptors here all came from a man in his sixties with active or convalescent COVID-19.

CDR3 sequence reads: CASSDHGGGEAFF. The CDR3 nucleotides are TGTGCCAGCAGCGATCATGGGGGGGGTGAAGCTTTCTTT. This rearrangement joins TRBV7-2 to TRBJ1-1, with D perhaps matching TRBD1 (5 bases). In germline, CDR1 is SGHTA, CDR2 FQGNSA. V was pared by 5 bases and J by 7 bases, with 14 bases between. The length of the CDR3 is 13 residues.

The chain combines TRBV4-2 with TRBJ2-7, with D maybe TRBD1 (6 bases). CDR3 length equals 15 residues. Germline values: CDR1 LGHNA, CDR2 YNFKEQ. Trimming took off 0 bases at V and 6 bases at J, with 15 bases between the two ends. In DNA, the CDR3 is TGTGCCAGCAGCCAAGATTGGCAGGGGCCGAGCGAGCAGTACTTC. Translating gives CASSQDWQGPSEQYF.

On this clone: The sample contains more than one DNA sequence encoding this CDR3. The chain links TRBV20-1 to TRBJ2-5; D gene ambiguous. The CDR3 spans 11 residues. Trimming pared 2 bases from V and 1 base from J, leaving 2 bases between. Germline loops: CDR1 DFQATT, CDR2 SNEGSKA (reference sequence). The CDR3 bases are TGCAGTGCTAGACGCCAAGAGACCCAGTACTTC. Residues: CSARRQETQYF.

The chain carries TRBV27 and TRBJ1-1, with D maybe TRBD1 (5 bases). The CDR3 has 17 amino acids. The V gene lost 5 bases and the J gene lost 1 base, with 20 bases spanning the gap. Per germline, CDR1 MNHEY and CDR2 SMNVEV (reference sequence). CDR3 nucleotides: TGTGCCAGCAGTCCCGCCCTCATGTGGAGGGGGAACACTGAAGCTTTCTTT. It is translated as CASSPALMWRGNTEAFF.

The chain links TRBV5-4 to TRBJ2-4; TRBD2 aligns across 10 bases. The germline CDR1 and CDR2 sequences are SGHNT and YYREEE (reference sequence). The CDR3 totals 17 residues. V lost 3 bases and J lost 6; bases outside the gene matches: 12. CDR3 loop: CASSSRTSGLGGNIQYF. The CDR3, as DNA: TGTGCCAGCAGCTCCCGGACTAGCGGCCTTGGCGGAAACATTCAGTACTTC.

J is TRBJ2-5 and V is TRBV29-1, with 14 bases fitting TRBD2. Germline V gives CDR1 SQVTM, CDR2 ANQGSEA. This CDR3 comprises 17 residues. Trimming at V came to 4 bases and at J to 6 bases, leaving 13 bases not matched to a gene. This CDR3 reads CSVARLAGGRAGQTQYF. In DNA, the CDR3 is TGCAGCGTTGCCCGACTAGCGGGAGGGAGGGCCGGCCAGACCCAGTACTTC.

This chain connects TRBV23-1 to TRBJ2-5, with TRBD2 identical over 14 bases. TRBV23-1 is an ORF, with its function uncertain. The CDR3 consists of 18 residues. V was clipped by 0 bases and J by 6 bases; unmatched bases: 9. DNA of the CDR3: TGCGCCAGCAGTCAATCTGATCGGACTAGCGGGAGGCGGAAGACCCAGTACTTC. Protein: CASSQSDRTSGRRKTQYF.

The chain employs TRBV7-3 and TRBJ2-7; perhaps TRBD2 as D (5 bases). Trimming took off 6 bases at V and 2 bases at J, with 14 bases between the two ends. The length of the CDR3 is 14 residues. Germline V lookup: CDR1 SGHTA, CDR2 FQGTGA. CDR3 in DNA: TGTGCCAGCAGTCTCGAGGGCGGAACCTACGAGCAGTACTTC. Amino acid sequence: CASSLEGGTYEQYF. Complete variable domain (other parts from reference TRBV7-3 and TRBJ2-7): GAGVSQTPSNKVTEKGKYVELRCDPISGHTALYWYRQSLGQGPEFLIYFQGTGAADDSGLPNDRFFAVRPEGSVSTLKIQRTERGDSAVYLCASSLEGGTYEQYFGPGTRLTVT.

The rearrangement joins TRBV2 to TRBJ1-2; D may be TRBD1 (5 bases). V lost 6 bases and J 5 bases, leaving 7 bases between the germline ends. The CDR3 is 11 residues long. CDR1 is SNHLY and CDR2 is FYNNEI in the germline V gene. CDR3 protein: CASSDRYGYTF. The DNA for the CDR3 is TGTGCCAGCAGCGACAGATATGGCTACACCTTC.

The J gene is TRBJ1-1, the V gene TRBV28, with TRBD1 matching over 10 bases. Losses at the gene ends were 5 bases for V and 2 bases for J; bases not matched to a gene: 11. CDR3 size: 17 residues. Germline V gene data show CDR1 as MDHEN and CDR2 as SYDVKM. The CDR3 loop is CASSPWDRGRQNTEAFF. CDR3 DNA sequence: TGTGCCAGCAGTCCTTGGGACAGGGGACGCCAAAACACTGAAGCTTTCTTT.

This chain joins TRBV28 and TRBJ2-3; 12 bases fit TRBD2. Germline-derived CDR1 and CDR2 are MDHEN and SYDVKM. The length of the CDR3 is 16 residues. Losses at the gene ends were 6 bases for V and 1 base for J; bases not matched to a gene: 5. CDR3 loop: CASRARLAGGTDTQYF. CDR3 nucleotide sequence: TGTGCCAGCAGAGCTAGACTAGCGGGGGGCACAGATACGCAGTATTTT.

In its sample, this clone was seen a few times. This chain connects TRBV12-5 to TRBJ1-1, with D uncertain. This CDR3 is 13 amino acids long. Per germline, CDR1 LGHNT and CDR2 FRNRAP. V dropped 2 bases and J dropped 6 bases, with 10 bases sitting between them. CDR3 loop: CASGLWSGSEAFF. CDR3 in DNA: TGTGCTAGTGGTTTGTGGTCGGGGTCTGAAGCTTTCTTT.

This sequence joins TRBV5-4 and TRBJ2-3; 7 bases agree with TRBD2. The germline gives CDR1 SGHNT, CDR2 YYREEE (reference sequence). The V and J ends lost 4 bases and 3 bases, in that order; junction bases with no gene match: 5. The CDR3 is 14 amino acids. The CDR3 DNA follows: TGTGCCAGCAGCCCGGGGGGTGTGACAGATACGCAGTATTTT. It codes for CASSPGGVTDTQYF.

This chain links TRBV7-5 with TRBJ2-3; the table's D gene call, TRBD2, was not cross checked with the DNA. TRBV7-5 is given as a pseudogene. The CDR3 is made up of 14 amino acids. The CDR3 sequence is CVRSPDFTTDTQYF. The CDR3, as DNA: TGTGTCAGAAGCCCCGACTTTACCACAGATACGCAGTATTTT.

V is TRBV14 and J is TRBJ1-1; D is unclear. The V gene's germline CDR1 is SGHDN and CDR2 FVKESK. This CDR3 comprises 15 residues. With 3 bases removed from V and 0 bases from J, the gap between germline ends came to 11 bases. DNA of the CDR3: TGTGCCAGCAGCCACCGAAACAGCATGAACACTGAAGCTTTCTTT. It specifies CASSHRNSMNTEAFF.

V is TRBV27 and J is TRBJ2-7, with 8 positions matching TRBD2. V shed 4 bases and J 3 bases; nucleotides not matched to a gene: 14. This CDR3 region has 17 residues. In germline, CDR1 is MNHEY, CDR2 SMNVEV (reference sequence). The CDR3 coding sequence is TGTGCCAGCAGTTCAAGACCACCCCTGGCGGGAGGCTACGAGCAGTACTTC. It is translated as CASSSRPPLAGGYEQYF.

CDR3 residues: CASSQGRGTYEQYF. The DNA of the CDR3 is TGCGCCAGCAGCCAAGGCAGGGGTACCTACGAGCAGTACTTC. This chain links TRBV4-3 with TRBJ2-7, with a possible D match to TRBD1 (6 bases). The CDR3 consists of 14 residues. Trimming cost V 1 base and J 2 bases, with 9 bases left between them. Per the germline V gene, CDR1 is LGHNA and CDR2 is YSLEER.

The V and J genes are TRBV24-1 and TRBJ1-2; D gene ambiguous. Per germline, CDR1 KGHDR and CDR2 SFDVKD. V lost 4 bases, J lost 2 bases, and 7 bases lay in between. This CDR3 spans 13 amino acids. The CDR3 protein is CATSEPGNYGYTF. Here the CDR3 DNA reads TGTGCCACCAGTGAGCCAGGAAACTATGGCTACACCTTC.